Sequencing of this T cell receptor beta chain was carried out in a study of early T cells in non-severe SARS-CoV-2 infection. TCRdb called the 5' RACE reads again in MiXCR, with one record for every CDR3 protein. The sample contains 83,000 or so distinct CDR3 sequences, around 9.3% of which appear only once. V lost 2 bases and J lost 3; bases outside the gene matches: 18. Per germline, CDR1 SGHAT and CDR2 FQNNGV. This CDR3 contains 22 residues. This clonotype was detected a few times. The sample in question was whole blood, obtained at baseline. The V gene is TRBV11-2, the J gene TRBJ2-4, with 14 bases lining up with TRBD2. The sequence was collected from an adult who was a healthcare worker with PCR-confirmed SARS-CoV-2 infection or an uninfected control (not recorded which). The CDR3 loop reads CASSLSVGQPGLAGAGKNIQYF. The DNA of the CDR3 is TGTGCCAGCAGCTTAAGTGTTGGACAGCCGGGACTAGCGGGAGCGGGCAAAAACATTCAGTACTTC.